The entry that follows covers one T cell receptor beta chain sequence. This sample's treatment: roughly 18 received Ad26.COV2.S at low or high dose, single or two shots; about five received placebo; per-sample allocation not given. Day 63 following the first vaccine or placebo injection was when the samples were taken. Trimming stripped 0 bases from V and 11 bases from J, with 10 bases between. Germline CDR1 reads LGHNA; CDR2 reads YNFKEQ. The CDR3 runs to 12 residues. These data belong to a study of Ad26.COV2.S vaccination and SARS-CoV-2 variants. Measured with immunoSEQ multiplex PCR; TCRdb has only the in-frame clones, and not every one. The repertoire has hundreds of thousands of clones, 88% of them found once; the top ten carry around 5.8%.

The chain recombines TRBV4-2 with TRBJ1-2; no clear D. The receptor's source is a person between 18 and 60 years old who received the Ad26.COV2.S COVID-19 vaccine or a placebo. The sample was peripheral blood, taken in a trial of Ad26.COV2.S vaccine versus placebo. The CDR3 nucleotides are TGTGCCAGCAGCCAAGATGTAGGCGGTTACACCTTC. Its translation is CASSQDVGGYTF.